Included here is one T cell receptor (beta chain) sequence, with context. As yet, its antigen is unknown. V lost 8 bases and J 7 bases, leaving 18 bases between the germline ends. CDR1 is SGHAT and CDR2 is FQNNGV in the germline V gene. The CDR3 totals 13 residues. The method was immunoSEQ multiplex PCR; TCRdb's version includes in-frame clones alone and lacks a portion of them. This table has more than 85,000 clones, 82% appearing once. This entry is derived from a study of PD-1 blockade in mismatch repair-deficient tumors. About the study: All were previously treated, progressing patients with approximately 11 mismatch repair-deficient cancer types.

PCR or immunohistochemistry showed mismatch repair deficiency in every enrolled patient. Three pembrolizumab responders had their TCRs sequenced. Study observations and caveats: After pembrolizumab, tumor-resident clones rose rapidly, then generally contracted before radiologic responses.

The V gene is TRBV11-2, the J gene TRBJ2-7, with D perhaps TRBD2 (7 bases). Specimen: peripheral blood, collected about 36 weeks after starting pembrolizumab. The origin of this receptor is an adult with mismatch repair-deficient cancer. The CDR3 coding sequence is TGTGCCAGCCGCCAACAGGGAGGGATAGAGCAGTACTTC. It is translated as CASRQQGGIEQYF.